The 27 T cell receptor beta chains given below trace back to one sample, sequenced in a study of T-cell memory formation after mild COVID-19 (dated by TCRdb to the early 2020s). Libraries were built with 5' RACE. Instrument used: Illumina NovaSeq 6000. In-frame beta chains were kept once TCRdb had trimmed the public reads at Q25 with fastp and called clones with MiXCR. Here each entry gathers all rows of one CDR3 protein and keeps the most common genes and DNA. Present in this sample are 550,000 to 700,000 distinct CDR3 sequences, roughly 18% of which were seen just once. The leading ten clones occupy about 12% of the sample. The sample comprised PBMCs or a T cell subset sorted from them (not recorded which). Every receptor here comes from an adult woman who had mild COVID-19 (a few samples of this study predate the infection). The sample titles of this study are shuffled in the database, so cell type and time point are left out; the donor was told from shared clones.

The chain has TRBV7-2 and TRBJ2-5; 9 bases are a match to TRBD1. With 5 bases clipped from V and 3 bases from J, the junction kept 7 bases outside the gene matches. This CDR3 has 15 amino acids. Germline CDR1 reads SGHTA; CDR2 reads FQGNSA. CDR3 sequence (DNA): TGTGCCAGCAGCATCGCCGGGACAGGGAAAGAGACCCAGTACTTC. It yields the protein CASSIAGTGKETQYF.

V is TRBV18 and J is TRBJ2-1; 7 nucleotides line up with TRBD2. Germline V lookup: CDR1 KGHSH, CDR2 LQKENI. This CDR3 has 16 residues. The J segment lost 7 bases and the V segment lost 6 bases, leaving 15 bases of the junction unmatched. The CDR3 loop reads CASSPPRASGRNEQFF. As DNA, the CDR3 is TGTGCCAGCTCTCCCCCTAGGGCTAGCGGACGGAATGAGCAGTTCTTC.

This clonotype appeared many times. The chain carries TRBV29-1 and TRBJ2-1; no clear D. Germline V gives CDR1 SQVTM, CDR2 ANQGSEA. The CDR3 covers 12 residues. Between the trimmed V and J ends, which lost 1 base and 12 bases, there was a span of 13 bases. The CDR3 spells CSVEAFTLGQFF. CDR3 bases: TGCAGCGTTGAAGCCTTTACCCTGGGGCAGTTCTTC.

This clonotype was seen a few times. This sequence joins TRBV29-1 and TRBJ2-5, with D perhaps TRBD2 (6 bases). Germline V gene lookup returns CDR1 SQVTM and CDR2 ANQGSEA. V lost 6 bases to trimming and J lost 0 bases, with 17 bases between them. The CDR3 consists of 15 residues. For the CDR3, the DNA is TGCAGCGTCGGGGGTCGGCGGTACTACCAAGAGACCCAGTACTTC. Its translation is CSVGGRRYYQETQYF.

V gene TRBV5-1 combines with J gene TRBJ2-7; maybe TRBD1 (6 bases). Germline CDR1 is SGHRS and CDR2 is YFSETQ. Trimming took 5 bases from V and 2 from J, leaving 11 bases between them. CDR3 length: 13 amino acids. The CDR3 protein is CASRWDNAYEQYF. The CDR3, as DNA: TGCGCCAGCAGATGGGACAACGCCTACGAGCAGTACTTC.

The rearrangement joins TRBV25-1 to TRBJ1-2; D unresolved. Trimming took 8 bases from V and 3 from J, leaving 10 bases between them. Germline V lookup: CDR1 MGHDK, CDR2 SYGVNS. The CDR3 spans 12 residues. The CDR3 protein is CASSIWDYGYTF. The DNA of the CDR3 is TGTGCCAGCTCCATATGGGACTATGGCTACACCTTC.

This clonotype was seen ten or more times. The rearrangement joins TRBV12-3 or TRBV12-4 to TRBJ2-2, with D uncertain. The CDR3 contains 11 residues. V lost 4 bases to trimming and J lost 6 bases, with 3 bases between them. CDR3 sequence reads: CASSYSGELFF. CDR3 bases: TGTGCCAGCAGTTACTCCGGGGAGCTGTTTTTT.

This clonotype has ten or more counts. The gene calls are TRBV5-1 and TRBJ1-2; 10 bases agree with TRBD1. The CDR3 runs to 16 residues. CDR1 SGHRS and CDR2 YFSETQ come from the germline V gene. V shed 4 bases, J shed 4 bases, and the junction held 10 bases outside the gene matches. CDR3 bases: TGCGCCAGCAGCCCCTATCCGGGACAGGGGAGCTATGGCTACACCTTC. It codes for CASSPYPGQGSYGYTF.

V is TRBV6-1 and J is TRBJ2-2; 9 positions match TRBD2. This CDR3 spans 16 amino acids. V lost 7 bases, J lost 2 bases, and 8 bases stayed unmatched. From germline, CDR1 is MNHNS and CDR2 SASEGT. CDR3 DNA sequence: TGTGCCAGCACCAGGAGCGGGGGGCTCAACACCGGGGAGCTGTTTTTT. Translation gives CASTRSGGLNTGELFF.

This clonotype was found a few times. The J gene is TRBJ1-6, the V gene TRBV7-9, with D perhaps TRBD1 (5 bases). Trimming left V 5 bases short and J 7 bases short, with 12 bases between. This CDR3 region has 14 residues. Germline V gives CDR1 SEHNR, CDR2 FQNEAQ (reference sequence). In DNA form, the CDR3 reads TGTGCCAGCAGCGCAGGGTCCGTAAATTCACCCCTCCACTTT. Translated, it gives CASSAGSVNSPLHF. The complete variable domain, with remaining parts taken from reference TRBV7-9 and TRBJ1-6, reads DTGVSQNPRHKITKRGQNVTFRCDPISEHNRLYWYRQTLGQGPEFLTYFQNEAQLEKSRLLSDRFSAERPKGSFSTLEIQRTEQGDSAMYLCASSAGSVNSPLHFGNGTRLTVT.

The rearrangement uses TRBV6-5 and TRBJ2-5, with D hard to call. V lost 2 bases to trimming and J lost 3 bases, with 16 bases between them. The CDR3 covers 16 residues. Per the germline V gene, CDR1 is MNHEY and CDR2 is SVGAGI. The CDR3 protein is CASSYVSGAREETQYF. In nucleotides, the CDR3 is TGTGCCAGCAGTTACGTCTCGGGTGCTAGAGAAGAGACCCAGTACTTC.

The rearrangement links TRBV7-9 to TRBJ1-4; weak D call: TRBD1 (6 bases). There are 15 residues in the CDR3. V gave up 2 bases and J gave up 1 base, with 8 bases separating them. Germline V gene lookup returns CDR1 SEHNR and CDR2 FQNEAQ (reference sequence). Here the CDR3 reads CASSLIQGTNEKLFF. In DNA form, the CDR3 reads TGTGCCAGCAGCTTAATACAGGGAACTAATGAAAAACTGTTTTTT.

V and J are TRBV7-9 and TRBJ1-1; TRBD1 agrees at 7 bases. Trimming cost V 5 bases and J 3 bases; bases outside gene matches: 9. CDR3 length: 15 amino acids. Germline V gene lookup returns CDR1 SEHNR and CDR2 FQNEAQ (reference sequence). The CDR3 is CASSILTGVYTEAFF. The CDR3 DNA reads as TGTGCCAGCAGCATTCTAACAGGGGTCTACACTGAAGCTTTCTTT.

This chain joins TRBV12-3 or TRBV12-4 and TRBJ2-7, with a weak D call TRBD1 (6 bases). V lost 3 bases, J lost 5 bases, and 11 bases lay in between. The CDR3 totals 13 residues. CDR3 sequence reads: CASSLGAGDEQYF. In nucleotides, the CDR3 is TGTGCCAGCAGTTTGGGGGCCGGGGACGAGCAGTACTTC.

A few counts support this clonotype. The chain recombines TRBV7-8 with TRBJ2-7, with 9 bases that match TRBD2. Trimming took 3 bases from V and 2 from J; bases not matched to a gene: 5. Germline loops: CDR1 SGHVS, CDR2 FQNEAQ. This CDR3 spans 15 amino acids. CDR3 protein: CASSLGTSRAYEQYF. The CDR3 DNA reads as TGTGCCAGCAGCTTGGGGACTAGCAGGGCCTACGAGCAGTACTTC.

This rearrangement joins TRBV20-1 to TRBJ2-2, with D possibly being TRBD2 (6 bases). Trimming pared 0 bases from V and 0 bases from J, leaving 14 bases between. This CDR3 is 17 amino acids long. Germline CDR1 is DFQATT and CDR2 is SNEGSKA (reference sequence). The CDR3 protein is CSARDLRRASNTGELFF. CDR3 DNA sequence: TGCAGTGCTAGAGATCTAAGGAGGGCCTCGAACACCGGGGAGCTGTTTTTT.

The table lists this clonotype with a few counts. V and J are TRBV12-3 or TRBV12-4 and TRBJ2-7, with D maybe TRBD1 (5 bases). Trimming took 2 bases from V and 3 from J, leaving 20 bases between them. The CDR3 contains 17 residues. CDR3 bases: TGTGCCAGCAGTTTAAGGTCTAACGTTATCCAGGGCTACGAGCAGTACTTC. Amino acid sequence: CASSLRSNVIQGYEQYF.

This clonotype was seen a handful of times. This rearrangement joins TRBV5-1 to TRBJ1-2; 8 nucleotides agree with TRBD1. After removal of 4 bases from V and 5 bases from J, the junction contained 13 bases not matched to a gene. This CDR3 has 16 residues. Germline V gene data show CDR1 as SGHRS and CDR2 as YFSETQ. CDR3 nucleotide sequence: TGCGCCAGCAGCCCCCAGGGGGCGCGGGGTTCTTATGGCTACACCTTC. It translates to CASSPQGARGSYGYTF.

The gene calls are TRBV20-1 and TRBJ1-4, with 7 bases aligning to TRBD1. CDR1 and CDR2 (germline): DFQATT, SNEGSKA (reference sequence). The CDR3 is made up of 13 amino acids. The junction had 6 bases not matched to a gene; V was cut back by 6 bases and J by 5 bases. Here the CDR3 DNA reads TGCAGTGCGGCCGGGACAGTGAATGAAAAACTGTTTTTT. Protein: CSAAGTVNEKLFF.

There are a few counts of this clonotype. The chain combines TRBV5-1 with TRBJ2-1; TRBD1 matches 7 bases. The CDR3 is made up of 15 amino acids. Germline assignment: CDR1 SGHRS and CDR2 YFSETQ. The J segment lost 7 bases and the V segment lost 2 bases, leaving 9 bases of the junction unmatched. This CDR3 reads CASSLQGSGSNEQFF. DNA of the CDR3: TGCGCCAGCAGCTTACAGGGGTCGGGCTCTAATGAGCAGTTCTTC. Using reference TRBV5-1 and TRBJ2-1 for the parts outside the CDR3, the full variable domain is KAGVTQTPRYLIKTRGQQVTLSCSPISGHRSVSWYQQTPGQGLQFLFEYFSETQRNKGNFPGRFSGRQFSNSRSEMNVSTLELGDSALYLCASSLQGSGSNEQFFGPGTRLTVL.

This clonotype was detected only a few times. The chain recombines TRBV4-3 with TRBJ2-2; D unresolved. V lost 4 bases, J lost 7 bases, and 10 bases lay in between. The CDR3 contains 13 residues. The V gene's germline CDR1 is LGHNA and CDR2 YSLEER. The DNA for the CDR3 is TGCGCCAGCAGCCCAGGTTATGGCGGGGAGCTGTTTTTT. It codes for CASSPGYGGELFF.

This clonotype was recorded a few times. This sequence joins TRBV7-9 and TRBJ2-1; 12 bases line up with TRBD2. The junction had 12 bases not matched to a gene; V was cut back by 6 bases and J by 6 bases. Germline V gives CDR1 SEHNR, CDR2 FQNEAQ (reference sequence). There are 17 residues in the CDR3. The CDR3 DNA is TGTGCCAGCAGACGAAGTTCCCTAGCGGGGGGGCTCAATGAGCAGTTCTTC. It is translated as CASRRSSLAGGLNEQFF.

The chain uses TRBV15 and TRBJ2-1; TRBD1 agrees at 9 bases. Per the germline V gene, CDR1 is LNHNV and CDR2 is YYDKDF (reference sequence). The CDR3 is made up of 17 amino acids. The V segment lost 5 bases and the J segment 3 bases; nucleotides outside the gene matches: 11. CDR3 sequence reads: CATSPSDPGQGYNEQFF. CDR3 nucleotides: TGTGCCACCAGCCCCTCTGACCCGGGACAGGGCTACAATGAGCAGTTCTTC.

This chain joins TRBV7-8 and TRBJ1-2; possibly TRBD1 for D (6 bases). The CDR3 totals 17 residues. Trimming cost V 2 bases and J 2 bases, with 18 bases left between them. CDR1 is SGHVS, CDR2 FQNEAQ, per germline. The CDR3 nucleotides are TGTGCCAGCAGCTTATCCTTTTTCGGGGGGCAGAACTATGGCTACACCTTC. This translates into CASSLSFFGGQNYGYTF.

The table lists this clonotype with a few counts. V usage is TRBV3-1 and J usage is TRBJ2-1; no reliable D call. Trimming left V 1 base short and J 8 bases short, with 12 bases between. CDR1 is LGHDT and CDR2 is YNNKEL in the germline V gene (reference sequence). The CDR3 is 14 amino acids. DNA for the CDR3: TGTGCCAGCAGCCAAGGAACAGAAATCCATGAGCAGTTCTTC. This sequence encodes CASSQGTEIHEQFF.

V is TRBV12-3 or TRBV12-4 and J is TRBJ1-6; D gene uncertain. The CDR3 spans 16 residues. V dropped 2 bases and J dropped 7 bases, with 15 bases sitting between them. CDR3 DNA sequence: TGTGCCAGCAGTTTATCGAGTCAACTGATAAATTCACCCCTCCACTTT. Translating gives CASSLSSQLINSPLHF.

In this sample, this clonotype turned up many times. The chain couples TRBV7-3 to TRBJ2-1; TRBD2 aligns across 11 bases. The germline V gene has CDR1 SGHTA and CDR2 FQGTGA. Unmatched junction bases numbered 4, after V lost 4 bases and J lost 5 bases. The CDR3 has 15 amino acids. The CDR3 is CASSWVAGGNNEQFF. The CDR3 DNA is TGTGCCAGCAGCTGGGTAGCGGGGGGGAACAATGAGCAGTTCTTC.